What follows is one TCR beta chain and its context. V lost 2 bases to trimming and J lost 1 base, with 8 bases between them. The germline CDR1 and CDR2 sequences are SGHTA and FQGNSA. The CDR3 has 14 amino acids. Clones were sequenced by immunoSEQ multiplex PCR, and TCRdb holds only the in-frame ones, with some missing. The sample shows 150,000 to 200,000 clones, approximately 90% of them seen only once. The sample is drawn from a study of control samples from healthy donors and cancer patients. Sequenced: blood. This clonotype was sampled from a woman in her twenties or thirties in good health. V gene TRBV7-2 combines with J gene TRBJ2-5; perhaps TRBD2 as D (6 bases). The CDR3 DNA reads TGTGCCAGCAGCTTAATGCGGGGCCAAGAGACCCAGTACTTC. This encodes CASSLMRGQETQYF.